This TCR beta chain is from a study of PD-1 blockade in classical Hodgkin lymphoma. The sample's time point: newly diagnosed, previously untreated cHL patient sample. Profiled with immunoSEQ multiplex PCR; TCRdb holds only in-frame clones, not every one. This sample has tens of thousands of clones, with about 93% found just once. Germline V gene data show CDR1 as MNHEY and CDR2 as SVGAGI. Trimming removed 5 bases from V and 7 bases from J; junction bases left unmatched: 5. The CDR3 is made up of 14 amino acids. The chain couples TRBV6-5 to TRBJ1-6; 7 bases map to TRBD1. Material for sequencing was peripheral blood mononuclear cells (PBMCs). The receptor was isolated from a human donor with classical Hodgkin lymphoma. CDR3 nucleotide sequence: TGTGCCAGCAGTGCTCTACAGGGGAATTCACCCCTCCACTTT. Translating it yields CASSALQGNSPLHF.